This T cell receptor (beta chain) is drawn from a study of beta chain features in type 1 diabetes. Study in general: Examined across all samples were about 110 million sorted cells. Whole-study results and caveats: A moderate, significant TCRB CDR3 shortening appeared in type 1 diabetes across four CD4+ subsets.

As regards this clone: What it binds is unknown.

Germline V gene sequence: CDR1 LGHNT, CDR2 FRNRAP. The CDR3 runs 14 residues. With 0 bases removed from V and 4 bases from J, the gap between germline ends came to 9 bases. Of the isolated RNA, all was reverse transcribed, and so the sequenced material was expressed TCRB transcripts. Assay used: immunoSEQ multiplex PCR; TCRdb lists only in-frame clones, some missing. The sample shows some 280,000 clones, approximately 14% of them seen only once. The material sequenced was naive CD4+ T cells from blood. The genes are TRBV12-5 and TRBJ1-1; D is ambiguous. The sequence derives from a man aged 25 to 40 with type 1 diabetes. CDR3 sequence: CASGLVTGGTEAFF. The DNA for the CDR3 is TGTGCTAGTGGTTTGGTAACGGGTGGCACTGAAGCTTTCTTT.